This T cell receptor (beta chain) originates from a study of blood T cell repertoires in COVID-19. Method: immunoSEQ multiplex PCR; TCRdb's copy keeps in-frame clones and lacks some. The data show hundreds of thousands of clones, roughly nine tenths seen once. Per germline, CDR1 LNHDA and CDR2 SQIVND (reference sequence). V shed 8 bases and J shed 7 bases, with 23 bases lying between them. The CDR3 is 15 residues long. The clonotype comes from a woman aged 18-29 years with acute COVID-19. Sequences were obtained from PBMCs or T cells enriched from blood (not recorded which). The chain is built from TRBV19 and TRBJ1-2; no clear D. CDR3 nucleotide sequence: TGTGCCAGTTCCATCCCCCGGGGTCCACGCGGTGGCTACACCTTC. Translated, it gives CASSIPRGPRGGYTF.